This TCR beta chain was sequenced for a study of human T cells and chemical hapten exposure. Noted time point: patch test 2, 6 weeks after DPC sensitization. As to treatment: therapeutic diphenylcyclopropenone sensitization with weekly scalp DPC. Findings of the study overall: Against controls, expanded TCRs gave rise to significantly more large CDR3 similarity clusters.

Between the trimmed V and J ends, which lost 4 bases and 3 bases, there was a span of 16 bases. Germline CDR1 reads LNHDA; CDR2 reads SQIVND (reference sequence). CDR3 length equals 15 residues. With respect to this clonotype: No antigen is known for it.

Each CDR3 protein gets one entry after TCRdb re-called the RACE reads with MiXCR. The data show about 54,000 distinct CDR3 sequences, 8.5% to 10% seen once. This receptor was identified in a woman between 50 and 59 years old with alopecia areata. Some clones in this sample may be carry-over from other donors' samples. The rearrangement joins TRBV19 to TRBJ2-7; D is perhaps TRBD1 or TRBD2 (5 bases each). Here the sequenced sample was whole blood, taken in connection with sensitization to the hapten diphenylcyclopropenone (DPC). CDR3 protein: CASSTNRDLYYEQYF. The DNA of the CDR3 is TGTGCCAGTAGTACGAACCGGGACCTATACTACGAGCAGTACTTC.